This is a list of T cell receptor beta chains from one sample in a study of T cells in Graves' hyperthyroidism and ophthalmopathy. TCRdb reprocessed the multiplex PCR reads with MiXCR, giving one entry per CDR3 protein. The data contain a few hundred thousand distinct CDR3 sequences, 17% of them singletons. Specimen: blood. The receptors here all came from a woman between 18 and 29 years old with Graves' ophthalmopathy. CDR3s include the opening cysteine and the closing phenylalanine or tryptophan. The D gene is left open where the match is weak. Rows may omit the clone size; those that give it use once, few, many or a size class.

v_gene	d_gene	len	j_gene	abundance	CDR3nt	CDR3aa
TRBV18	-	18	TRBJ2-6	-	TGTGCCAGCTCACCACAGGATTTATTACCGTCTGGGGCCAACGTCCTGACTTTC	CASSPQDLLPSGANVLTF
TRBV27	TRBD1	14	TRBJ1-6	few	TGTGCCAGCAGTCTACAGGGGGAGAGTTCACCCCTCCACTTT	CASSLQGESSPLHF
TRBV30	-	12	TRBJ1-3	-	TGTGCCCTTAGACAAGCTGGAAACACCATATATTTT	CALRQAGNTIYF
TRBV7-3	TRBD1	14	TRBJ1-2	-	TGTGCCAGCAGCTCGACAGGGGGTGTCGATGGCTACACCTTC	CASSSTGGVDGYTF
TRBV6-2/TRBV6-3	-	15	TRBJ1-3	many	TGTGCCAGCGATGAGGACGGGAACTCTGGAAACACCATATATTTT	CASDEDGNSGNTIYF
TRBV14	TRBD2	17	TRBJ2-2	many	TGTGCCAGCAGCCAAGAACGCGGGGGGATAAACACCGGGGAGCTGTTTTTT	CASSQERGGINTGELFF
TRBV6-5	-	15	TRBJ2-2	many	TGTGCCAGCAGTTACGGCACAGGAGAGTCCGGGGAGCTGTTTTTT	CASSYGTGESGELFF
TRBV5-1	TRBD1	16	TRBJ1-3	many	TGCGCCAGCAGCTTCGGGACAGGCAGCTCTGGAAACACCATATATTTT	CASSFGTGSSGNTIYF
TRBV19	-	14	TRBJ1-5	-	TGTGCCAGTAGGACCCAGAATAGCAATCAGCCCCAGCATTTT	CASRTQNSNQPQHF
TRBV7-2	-	14	TRBJ1-5	few	TGTGCCAGCAGCTTATTAATTAGCAATCAGCCCCAGCATTTT	CASSLLISNQPQHF
TRBV19	TRBD1	14	TRBJ1-1	few	TGTGCCAGTAGTATGGGGACAGGGACCACTGAAGCTTTCTTT	CASSMGTGTTEAFF